This T cell receptor (beta chain) was sequenced during a study of shared clonotypes between healthy human individuals. The data were produced by immunoSEQ multiplex PCR, yet TCRdb's version contains in-frame clones alone and is incomplete. Of over a million clones in the sample, roughly 96% are singletons; the top ten hold approximately 1.1%. Input material: naive CD4+ T cells sorted from blood. Indicated subset: CD45RA+ positively selected. The sequence came from a man aged 25 to 40 in good health.

The CDR3 loop reads CASSLEGIGELFF. The CDR3 DNA sequence: TGCGCCAGCAGCTTGGAGGGGATCGGGGAGCTGTTTTTT. The V and J genes are TRBV5-1 and TRBJ2-2; D possibly corresponds to TRBD1 (5 bases). Germline V gene lookup returns CDR1 SGHRS and CDR2 YFSETQ. This CDR3 comprises 13 residues. V was trimmed by 0 bases and J by 7 bases, leaving 7 bases between them.